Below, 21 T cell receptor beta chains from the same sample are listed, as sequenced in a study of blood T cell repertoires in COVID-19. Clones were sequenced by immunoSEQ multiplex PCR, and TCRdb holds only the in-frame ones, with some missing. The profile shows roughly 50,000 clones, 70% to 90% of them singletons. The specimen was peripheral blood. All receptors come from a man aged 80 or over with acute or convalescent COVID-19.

The CDR3 sequence is CSANRGSEAFF. The CDR3 nucleotides read TGCAGTGCTAACAGGGGTTCTGAAGCTTTCTTT. The chain employs TRBV20-1 and TRBJ1-1, with TRBD1 matching 7 bases. Trimming cost V 4 bases and J 6 bases; bases outside gene matches: 2. The length of the CDR3 is 11 residues. Germline CDR1 reads DFQATT; CDR2 reads SNEGSKA (reference sequence).

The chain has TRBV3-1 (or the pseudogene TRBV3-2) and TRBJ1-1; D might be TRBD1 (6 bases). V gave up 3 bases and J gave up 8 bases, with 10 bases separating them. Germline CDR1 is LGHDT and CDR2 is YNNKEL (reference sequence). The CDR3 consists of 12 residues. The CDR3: CASSHLRGEAFF. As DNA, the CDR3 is TGTGCCAGCAGCCACCTCAGGGGAGAAGCTTTCTTT.

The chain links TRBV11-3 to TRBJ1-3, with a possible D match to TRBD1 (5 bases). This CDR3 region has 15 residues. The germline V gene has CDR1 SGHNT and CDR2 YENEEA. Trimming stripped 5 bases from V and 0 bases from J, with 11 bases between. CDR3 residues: CASSLGQDSGNTIYF. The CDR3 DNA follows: TGTGCCAGCAGCCTCGGACAAGACTCTGGAAACACCATATATTTT.

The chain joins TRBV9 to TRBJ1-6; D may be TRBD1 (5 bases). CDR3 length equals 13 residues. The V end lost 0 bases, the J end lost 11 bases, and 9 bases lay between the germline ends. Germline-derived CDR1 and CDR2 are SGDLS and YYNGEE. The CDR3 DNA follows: TGTGCCAGCAGCGTAGTGGCAGGGACACCCCTCCACTTT. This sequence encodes CASSVVAGTPLHF. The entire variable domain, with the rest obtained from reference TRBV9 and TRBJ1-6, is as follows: DSGVTQTPKHLITATGQRVTLRCSPRSGDLSVYWYQQSLDQGLQFLIQYYNGEERAKGNILERFSAQQFPDLHSELNLSSLELGDSALYFCASSVVAGTPLHFGNGTRLTVT.

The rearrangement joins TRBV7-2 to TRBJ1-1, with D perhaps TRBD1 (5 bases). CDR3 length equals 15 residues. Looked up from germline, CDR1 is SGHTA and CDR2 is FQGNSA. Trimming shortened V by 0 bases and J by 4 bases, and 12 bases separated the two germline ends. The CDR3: CASSLAGAGGTEAFF. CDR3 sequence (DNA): TGTGCCAGCAGCTTAGCGGGAGCGGGGGGCACTGAAGCTTTCTTT.

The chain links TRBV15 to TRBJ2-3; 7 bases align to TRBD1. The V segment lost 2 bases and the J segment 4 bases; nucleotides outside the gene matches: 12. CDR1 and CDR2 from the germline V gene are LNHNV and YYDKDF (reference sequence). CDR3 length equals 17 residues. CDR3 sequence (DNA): TGTGCCACCAGCAGACCCGGACAGGCCGCCGGCCCAGATACGCAGTATTTT. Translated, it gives CATSRPGQAAGPDTQYF.

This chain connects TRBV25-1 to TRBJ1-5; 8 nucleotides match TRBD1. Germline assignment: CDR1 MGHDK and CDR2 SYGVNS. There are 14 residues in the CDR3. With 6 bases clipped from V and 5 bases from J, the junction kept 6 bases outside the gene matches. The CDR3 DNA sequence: TGTGCCAGCAGCTTCAGGGGGCGCGATCAGCCCCAGCATTTT. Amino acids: CASSFRGRDQPQHF.

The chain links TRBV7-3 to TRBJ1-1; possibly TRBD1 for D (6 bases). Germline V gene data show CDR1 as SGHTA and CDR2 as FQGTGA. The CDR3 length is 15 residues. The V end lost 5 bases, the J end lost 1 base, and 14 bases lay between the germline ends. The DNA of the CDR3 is TGTGCCAGCAGCAAGCAGGGGCCTGGGAACACTGAAGCTTTCTTT. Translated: CASSKQGPGNTEAFF.

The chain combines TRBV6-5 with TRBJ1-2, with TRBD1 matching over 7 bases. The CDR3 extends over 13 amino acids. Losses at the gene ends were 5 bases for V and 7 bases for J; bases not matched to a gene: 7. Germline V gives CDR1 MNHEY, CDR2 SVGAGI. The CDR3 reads CASSPDRARGYTF. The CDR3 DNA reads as TGTGCCAGCAGTCCTGACAGGGCACGTGGCTACACCTTC.

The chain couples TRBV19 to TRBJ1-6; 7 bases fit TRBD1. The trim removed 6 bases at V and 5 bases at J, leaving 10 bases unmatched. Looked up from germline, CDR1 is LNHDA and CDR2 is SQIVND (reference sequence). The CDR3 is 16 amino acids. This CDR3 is CASSLGGPEHNSPLHF. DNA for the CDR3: TGTGCCAGTAGCCTAGGGGGCCCTGAACATAATTCACCCCTCCACTTT. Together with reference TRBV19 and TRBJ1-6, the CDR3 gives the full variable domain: DGGITQSPKYLFRKEGQNVTLSCEQNLNHDAMYWYRQDPGQGLRLIYYSQIVNDFQKGDIAEGYSVSREKKESFPLTVTSAQKNPTAFYLCASSLGGPEHNSPLHFGNGTRLTVT.

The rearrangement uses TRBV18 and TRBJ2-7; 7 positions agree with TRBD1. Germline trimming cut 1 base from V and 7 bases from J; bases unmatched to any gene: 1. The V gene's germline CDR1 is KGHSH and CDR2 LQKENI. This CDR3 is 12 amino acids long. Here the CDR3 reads CASSPRGQEQYF. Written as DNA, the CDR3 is TGTGCCAGCTCACCACGGGGACAGGAGCAGTACTTC.

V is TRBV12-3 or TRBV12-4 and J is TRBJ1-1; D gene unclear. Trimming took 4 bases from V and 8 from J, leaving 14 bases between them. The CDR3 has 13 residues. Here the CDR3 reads CASSWSESGEAFF. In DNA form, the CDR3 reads TGTGCCAGCAGTTGGAGTGAGTCGGGAGAAGCTTTCTTT.

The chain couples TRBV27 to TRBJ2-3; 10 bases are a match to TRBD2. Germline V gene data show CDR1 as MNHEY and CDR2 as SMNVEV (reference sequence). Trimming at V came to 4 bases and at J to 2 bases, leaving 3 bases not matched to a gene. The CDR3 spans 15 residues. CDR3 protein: CASSWTSGSTDTQYF. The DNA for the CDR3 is TGTGCCAGCAGTTGGACTAGCGGATCCACAGATACGCAGTATTTT.

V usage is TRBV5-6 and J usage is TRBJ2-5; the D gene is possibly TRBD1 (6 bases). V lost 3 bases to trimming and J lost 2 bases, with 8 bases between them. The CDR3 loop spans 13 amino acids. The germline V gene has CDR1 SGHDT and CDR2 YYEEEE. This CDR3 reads CASSSTGQETQYF. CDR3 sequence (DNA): TGTGCCAGCAGCTCGACAGGACAAGAGACCCAGTACTTC.

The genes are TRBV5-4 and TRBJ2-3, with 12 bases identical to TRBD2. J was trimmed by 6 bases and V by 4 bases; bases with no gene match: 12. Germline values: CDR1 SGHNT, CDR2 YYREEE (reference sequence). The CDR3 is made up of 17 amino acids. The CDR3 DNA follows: TGTGCCAGCAGCCCAAGCGGACTAGCGGGATATTCGGATACGCAGTATTTT. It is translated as CASSPSGLAGYSDTQYF. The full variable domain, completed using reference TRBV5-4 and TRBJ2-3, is ETGVTQSPTHLIKTRGQQVTLRCSSQSGHNTVSWYQQALGQGPQFIFQYYREEENGRGNFPPRFSGLQFPNYSSELNVNALELDDSALYLCASSPSGLAGYSDTQYFGPGTRLTVL.

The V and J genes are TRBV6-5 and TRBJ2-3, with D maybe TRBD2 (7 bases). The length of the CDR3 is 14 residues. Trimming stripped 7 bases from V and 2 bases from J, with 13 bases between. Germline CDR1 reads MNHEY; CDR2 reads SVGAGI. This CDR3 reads CASKWGGHTDTQYF. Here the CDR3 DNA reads TGTGCCAGCAAGTGGGGGGGCCACACAGATACGCAGTATTTT.

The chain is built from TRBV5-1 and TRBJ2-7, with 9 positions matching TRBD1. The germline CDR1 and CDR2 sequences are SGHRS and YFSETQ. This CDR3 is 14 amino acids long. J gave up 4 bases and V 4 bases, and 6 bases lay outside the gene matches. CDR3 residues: CASSPPGQGYEQYF. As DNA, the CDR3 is TGCGCCAGCAGCCCACCGGGACAGGGTTACGAGCAGTACTTC.

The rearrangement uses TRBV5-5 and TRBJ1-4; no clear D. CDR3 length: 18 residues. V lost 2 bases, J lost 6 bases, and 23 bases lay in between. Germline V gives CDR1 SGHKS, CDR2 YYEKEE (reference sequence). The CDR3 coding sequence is TGTGCCAGCAGCTTCGAGCGCTACGTCACCCCAAAAGATGAAAAACTGTTTTTT. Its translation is CASSFERYVTPKDEKLFF.

CDR3 in DNA: TGTGCCAGCAGCCAAGACTTATATAACACTGAAGCTTTCTTT. Its protein is CASSQDLYNTEAFF. The chain has TRBV3-1 (or the pseudogene TRBV3-2) and TRBJ1-1; D is uncertain. This CDR3 comprises 14 residues. Looked up from germline, CDR1 is LGHDT and CDR2 is YNNKEL (reference sequence). The V gene lost 0 bases and the J gene lost 2 bases, with 7 bases spanning the gap.

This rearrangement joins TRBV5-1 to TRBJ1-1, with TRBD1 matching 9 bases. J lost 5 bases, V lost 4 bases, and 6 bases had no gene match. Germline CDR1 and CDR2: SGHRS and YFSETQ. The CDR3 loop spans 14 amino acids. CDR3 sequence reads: CASSATQGATEAFF. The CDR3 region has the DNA TGCGCCAGCAGCGCTACACAGGGGGCAACTGAAGCTTTCTTT. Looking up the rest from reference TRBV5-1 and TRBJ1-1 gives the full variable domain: KAGVTQTPRYLIKTRGQQVTLSCSPISGHRSVSWYQQTPGQGLQFLFEYFSETQRNKGNFPGRFSGRQFSNSRSEMNVSTLELGDSALYLCASSATQGATEAFFGQGTRLTVV.

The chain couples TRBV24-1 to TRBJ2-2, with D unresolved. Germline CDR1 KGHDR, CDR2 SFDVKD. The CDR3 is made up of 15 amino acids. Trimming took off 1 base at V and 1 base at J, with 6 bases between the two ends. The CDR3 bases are TGTGCCACCAGTGATTTATGGCAGAACACCGGGGAGCTGTTTTTT. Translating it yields CATSDLWQNTGELFF.